A selection of T cell receptor beta chains follows, all from one sample in a study of breast tumors, draining lymph nodes, adjacent tissues. MiXCR, run by TCRdb on the multiplex PCR reads, gives a single entry per CDR3 protein. The sample shows around 190,000 distinct CDR3 sequences, approximately 30% of them seen only once. The source material was axillary lymph node tissue. The source of these receptors is a female donor with breast cancer. Some clones in this sample may be carry-over from other donors' samples. The CDR3 runs from the conserved cysteine through the conserved F or W. Fields, in order: CDR3 length, J gene, V gene, D gene, clone size, CDR3 DNA, CDR3 protein. D genes are given only for firm matches. Size values are once, few and many counts, or a class for expanded clones, and some rows have none.

14,TRBJ1-3,TRBV19,NA,NA,TGTGCCAGTAGTATCGGATCCCAGGGTAACACCATATATTTT,CASSIGSQGNTIYF
13,TRBJ1-2,TRBV7-6,NA,many,TGTGCCAGCAGCACCGAATCGGGCCTTGGCTACACCTTC,CASSTESGLGYTF
11,TRBJ2-1,TRBV5-8,NA,many,TGTGCCAGCAGCGCAATAAATGAGCAGTTCTTC,CASSAINEQFF
14,TRBJ2-7,TRBV7-2,NA,many,TGTGCCAGCAGCTTACAATCCGGCTCCTACGAGCAGTACTTC,CASSLQSGSYEQYF
15,TRBJ1-1,TRBV11-2,TRBD1,NA,TGTGCCAGCAGCCGCGGGACAGGGAGTGTCACTGAAGCTTTCTTT,CASSRGTGSVTEAFF
15,TRBJ2-5,TRBV3-1,NA,NA,TGTGCCAGCAGCCAGGCCCCCGGGGGGCCAGAGACCCAGTACTTC,CASSQAPGGPETQYF
15,TRBJ2-2,TRBV6-2/TRBV6-3,NA,many,TGTGCCAGCAGTTATTTCGGAGAAGACACCGGGGAGCTGTTTTTT,CASSYFGEDTGELFF
13,TRBJ2-1,TRBV19,NA,many,TGTGCCAGTTTTGGTCGTGGTGACAATGAGCAGTTCTTC,CASFGRGDNEQFF
13,TRBJ2-1,TRBV7-8,NA,many,TGTGCCAGCAACCACATGGGTTACAATGAGCAGTTCTTC,CASNHMGYNEQFF
14,TRBJ2-3,TRBV20-1,NA,many,TGCAGTGCTAGAGTAGCTTTGGGCACAGATACGCAGTATTTT,CSARVALGTDTQYF
13,TRBJ1-5,TRBV15,NA,NA,TGTGCCACCAGCAACCAGGGCCGCCAGCCCCAGCATTTT,CATSNQGRQPQHF
14,TRBJ2-1,TRBV11-3,TRBD1,few,TGTGCCAGCAGCCGGGACAGGGCACAAAATGAGCAGTTCTTC,CASSRDRAQNEQFF
16,TRBJ1-4,TRBV20-1,NA,NA,TGCAGTGCGCAGAGGTTCGGCCCAGGGAGTGATGAAAAACTGTTTTTT,CSAQRFGPGSDEKLFF
13,TRBJ1-1,TRBV15,NA,many,TGTGCCACCAGCCTAGACAGGAACACTGAAGCTTTCTTT,CATSLDRNTEAFF
12,TRBJ1-3,TRBV20-1,TRBD1,NA,TGCAGCCATAGGACAGGGGGAAACACCATATATTTT,CSHRTGGNTIYF
15,TRBJ1-2,TRBV7-9,NA,many,TGTGCCAGCAGCTCACTTTGGGCTCTCGAAGGAGGCTACACCTTC,CASSSLWALEGGYTF
15,TRBJ2-7,TRBV6-1,NA,NA,TGTGCCAGCAGTGAAGCGTGGGGGGAGCAATACGAGCAGTACTTC,CASSEAWGEQYEQYF
12,TRBJ1-2,TRBV19,NA,NA,TGTGCCAGTAGTATACAAGGGGTCGGGGGGACCTTC,CASSIQGVGGTF
14,TRBJ1-5,TRBV19,NA,many,TGTGCCAGTAGTATAGACCTAAGAACTCAGCCCCAGCATTTT,CASSIDLRTQPQHF
16,TRBJ2-2,TRBV6-1,TRBD2,many,TGTGCCAGCAGCGCAATAGCGGGAGGCAACACCGGGGAGCTGTTTTTT,CASSAIAGGNTGELFF
19,TRBJ1-5,TRBV30,TRBD1,few,TGTGCCTGGAGTGTACCGGACGAGGCTACAGGGGAAAACAATCAGCCCCAGCATTTT,CAWSVPDEATGENNQPQHF
11,TRBJ2-7,TRBV29-1,NA,NA,TGCATCGACTTGGGTGGGTACGACGAGTACTTC,CIDLGGYDEYF
15,TRBJ1-2,TRBV7-9,TRBD1,many,TGTGCCAGCAGCTTTGGGACAGGATCCACTTATGGCTACACCTTC,CASSFGTGSTYGYTF
14,TRBJ1-4,TRBV7-9,NA,NA,TGTGCCAGCATCCTCGGTAGGGGGTATGAAAAACTGTTTTTT,CASILGRGYEKLFF
13,TRBJ2-7,TRBV15,NA,many,TGTGCCACCAGCAGAGAAGGGGTCTACGAGCAGTACTTC,CATSREGVYEQYF
13,TRBJ1-2,TRBV19,NA,many,TGTGCCAGTAGTTTACAGGGAGGGGATGGCTACACCTTC,CASSLQGGDGYTF
14,TRBJ2-1,TRBV20-1,TRBD2,many,TGCAGTGCTAGGGGACTAGCGGGGGTAGGTGAGCAGTTCTTC,CSARGLAGVGEQFF
13,TRBJ2-3,TRBV19,NA,few,TGTGCCAGTAGTATTGTAGGGGGAGATACGCAGTGTTTT,CASSIVGGDTQCF
18,TRBJ2-1,TRBV20-1,TRBD2,many,TGCAGTGCTAGTCCTTCCCGACTAGCGGGGGCCACCTACAATGAGCAGTTCTTC,CSASPSRLAGATYNEQFF
17,TRBJ2-6,TRBV5-8,TRBD1,once,TGTGCCAGCAGTACCCATGACAGGGGTCGTGGGGCCAACGTCCTGACTTTC,CASSTHDRGRGANVLTF
14,TRBJ2-7,TRBV6-6,NA,many,TGTGCCAGCTTGTCCGGGGAAAGTATTTACGAGCAGTACTTC,CASLSGESIYEQYF
16,TRBJ2-1,TRBV6-6,NA,many,TGTGCCAGCGCCCCCCCCGAGGGCCTGTCCTACAATGAGCAGTTCTTC,CASAPPEGLSYNEQFF